This T cell receptor beta chain was sequenced for a study of beta chain features in type 1 diabetes. Study-wide findings and caveats: Whether TCRB rearrangement is influenced by HLA type was left unresolved in this analysis. There was a moderate but significant shortening of TCRB CDR3s in all four CD4+ subsets of Type 1 diabetes patients. Insertions were fewer and deletions more numerous at VDJ junctions in type 1 diabetes patients.

V was pared by 3 bases and J by 2 bases, with 9 bases between. Per germline, CDR1 ENHRY and CDR2 SYGVKD. The CDR3 is 14 residues long. A note on this clone: The antigen remains unidentified.

The entirety of the isolated RNA underwent reverse transcription, so expressed TCRB transcripts were sequenced. Some 3.3 million reads was the average for naive, central memory and regulatory T cell samples. Using immunoSEQ multiplex PCR, the repertoire was profiled, and TCRdb retains in-frame clones only, with some absent. The sample yields more than 250,000 clones, approximately 14% seen once. The chain couples TRBV10-3 to TRBJ2-3; TRBD1 is a possible D gene (5 bases). The TCR was taken from a man aged 25 to 40 with type 1 diabetes. The sample comprised naive CD4+ T cells from blood. The CDR3 sequence is CAISDRQNTDTQYF. The DNA of the CDR3 is TGTGCCATCAGTGATAGACAGAACACAGATACGCAGTATTTT.